This T cell receptor beta chain was identified during a study of shared T cell receptors in the human thymus. The V gene end was trimmed by 3 bases and the J gene end by 9 bases; junction bases not matched to a gene: 7. The CDR3 consists of 16 residues. Germline V gene lookup returns CDR1 MGHDK and CDR2 SYGVNS. This clone was recorded a few times. Sequenced by immunoSEQ multiplex PCR; TCRdb stores in-frame clones only, minus some. The data hold hundreds of thousands of clones, with 85% to 90% observed a single time. These data were also reused for a study on human thymus T cells.

Sequenced input: thymocytes. The V and J genes are TRBV25-1 and TRBJ2-2; 13 bases align to TRBD2. This clonotype was sampled from a boy under three years old with a congenital heart defect. The chain's CDR3 is CASSDPGLAGDRELFF. CDR3 in DNA: TGTGCCAGCAGTGATCCCGGACTAGCGGGAGACCGGGAGCTGTTTTTT.